This TCR beta chain is from a study of cytomegalovirus exposure and HLA in healthy donors. Study results and caveats: Most TCR sequences were rare, but some public TCRs occurred in many donors.

The PCR employed 60 Vbeta primers together with 13 Jbeta primers. Sequencing used immunoSEQ multiplex PCR; TCRdb keeps in-frame clones, though not all of them. The table has about 180,000 clones, 70% to 80% seen once; the top ten hold 2% to 2.5%. Samples came from healthy bone marrow donors. CDR3 length: 16 amino acids. CDR1 and CDR2 (germline): SGHNT, YYREEE (reference sequence). V lost 2 bases, J lost 4 bases, and 18 bases lay in between. As regards this clone: Antigen specificity is unknown.

The sequencing sample was made of PBMCs. The sequence came from a man in his sixties in good health and CMV-seronegative. The chain couples TRBV5-4 to TRBJ1-1, with a tentative D call TRBD1 (5 bases). The DNA of the CDR3 is TGTGCCAGCAGCTTCCTTCAATCGGGGGGGAGCACTGAAGCTTTCTTT. This gives the protein CASSFLQSGGSTEAFF.